These T cell receptor beta chains were read from a single sample in a study of blood T cell repertoires in COVID-19. Only in-frame clones appear in the TCRdb table, and some are missing; sequencing was by immunoSEQ multiplex PCR. This sample carries roughly 390,000 clones, about 90% of them seen once, and the ten largest clones take more than 9%. Material: peripheral blood. The receptors derive from a woman younger than 45 with COVID-19, enrolled during active disease. Each CDR3 is given with its conserved first and last residue. D genes are given only for firm matches. Expanded clones get a size class; other rows say once, few or many, or leave the size out.

>TRBV4-1|NA|TRBJ1-5|NA
CASSQDARGGQPQHF
TGCGCCAGCAGCCAAGATGCCCGGGGAGGGCAGCCCCAGCATTTT
>TRBV30|TRBD2|TRBJ2-1|NA
CAWSVGRGVYEQFF
TGTGCCTGGAGTGTGGGGCGGGGGGTTTATGAGCAGTTCTTC
>TRBV5-8|NA|TRBJ2-1|NA
CASSFRVEQFF
TGTGCCAGCAGCTTTCGGGTTGAGCAGTTCTTC
>TRBV28|NA|TRBJ1-3|NA
CASSFPQGRGNTIYF
TGTGCCAGCAGTTTCCCGCAGGGAAGGGGAAACACCATATATTTT
>TRBV5-1|NA|TRBJ2-7|NA
CASSLALPSAGAAYEQYF
TGCGCCAGCAGCTTGGCTTTACCTTCTGCGGGGGCCGCCTACGAGCAGTACTTC
>TRBV10-2|TRBD2|TRBJ2-6|NA
CASSESLAGSSLSSGANVLTF
TGCGCCAGCAGTGAGTCGCTAGCGGGCTCTTCCCTAAGCTCTGGGGCCAACGTCCTGACTTTC
>TRBV6-2/TRBV6-3|NA|TRBJ2-6|NA
CASSRRNVLTF
TGTGCCAGCAGCCGGAGAAACGTCCTGACTTTC
>TRBV6-2/TRBV6-3|NA|TRBJ1-6|NA
CASSYGPPGGHSPLHF
TGTGCCAGCAGTTACGGGCCCCCGGGAGGACATTCACCCCTCCACTTT
>TRBV6-2/TRBV6-3|TRBD2|TRBJ2-5|NA
CASSYSGLAGRETQYF
TGTGCCAGCAGTTACTCGGGACTAGCGGGAAGAGAGACCCAGTACTTC
>TRBV7-2|TRBD1|TRBJ2-5|NA
CASSLRGTAQETQYF
TGTGCCAGCAGCTTGAGGGGGACAGCCCAAGAGACCCAGTACTTC
>TRBV4-2|TRBD1|TRBJ1-4|NA
CASRPGQGDNEKLFF
TGTGCCAGCAGACCGGGACAGGGGGATAATGAAAAACTGTTTTTT
>TRBV12-3/TRBV12-4|TRBD1|TRBJ2-7|NA
CASKGQTYEQYF
TGTGCCAGCAAGGGACAGACCTACGAGCAGTACTTC
>TRBV2|TRBD2|TRBJ2-7|few
CASSKLAGAPYEQYF
TGTGCCAGCAGCAAACTAGCGGGAGCGCCCTACGAGCAGTACTTC
>TRBV30|TRBD1|TRBJ2-2|once
CAWSGGTGNTGELFF
TGTGCCTGGAGTGGGGGGACAGGGAACACCGGGGAGCTGTTTTTT
>TRBV27|TRBD2|TRBJ2-1|NA
CASSSAGGSYNEQFF
TGTGCCAGCAGTTCAGCGGGAGGCTCCTACAATGAGCAGTTCTTC
>TRBV6-4|TRBD2|TRBJ2-1|NA
CASSPGTSGNEQFF
TGTGCCAGCAGTCCCGGGACTAGCGGGAATGAGCAGTTCTTC
>TRBV3-1/TRBV3-2|NA|TRBJ2-1|NA
CASSQERALRSAYNEQFF
TGTGCCAGCAGCCAAGAGCGGGCACTGCGGAGCGCCTACAATGAGCAGTTCTTC
>TRBV4-1|NA|TRBJ2-1|NA
CASSQGDRSSYNEQFF
TGCGCCAGCAGCCAAGGTGACCGGAGCTCCTACAATGAGCAGTTCTTC
>TRBV27|NA|TRBJ2-7|NA
CASSLNPDYYEQYF
TGTGCCAGCAGTTTGAATCCGGACTACTACGAGCAGTACTTC
>TRBV7-9|NA|TRBJ2-1|NA
CASSLGRLSSYNEQFF
TGTGCCAGCAGCTTAGGTCGCCTGAGCTCCTACAATGAGCAGTTCTTC
>TRBV6-5|TRBD1|TRBJ1-5|NA
CASSSDRGVPQHF
TGTGCCAGCAGTTCCGACAGGGGAGTGCCCCAGCATTTT
>TRBV11-3|TRBD1|TRBJ1-5|few
CASSLDAGTGEKGQPQHF
TGTGCCAGCAGCTTAGATGCCGGGACAGGGGAAAAAGGTCAGCCCCAGCATTTT
>TRBV29-1|NA|TRBJ1-1|NA
CSVAQGNTEAFF
TGCAGCGTTGCCCAGGGGAACACTGAAGCTTTCTTT
>TRBV11-2|NA|TRBJ2-4|NA
CASSFGVQPNIQYF
TGTGCCAGCAGCTTCGGGGTCCAACCAAACATTCAGTACTTC
>TRBV4-3|NA|TRBJ1-2|many
CASSQDHSEQNYGYTF
TGCGCCAGCAGCCAAGATCACTCAGAACAGAACTATGGCTACACCTTC
>TRBV4-2|NA|TRBJ2-7|NA
CASSLSASRPYEQYF
TGTGCCAGCAGCCTCTCGGCCTCGCGGCCCTACGAGCAGTACTTC
>TRBV5-5|TRBD1|TRBJ2-4|NA
CASSPGQDRNIQYF
TGTGCCAGCAGCCCCGGACAGGATAGAAACATTCAGTACTTC
>TRBV2|NA|TRBJ2-5|NA
CASSEEAEETQYF
TGTGCCAGCAGTGAGGAGGCAGAAGAGACCCAGTACTTC
>TRBV19|NA|TRBJ2-2|NA
CAIDSHTGELFF
TGTGCCATCGACAGTCACACCGGGGAGCTGTTTTTT
>TRBV30|TRBD1|TRBJ1-6|NA
CAWNPTGNSPLHF
TGTGCCTGGAATCCGACAGGGAATTCACCCCTCCACTTT
>TRBV18|NA|TRBJ2-7|NA
CASSPPGEEQYF
TGTGCCAGCTCACCTCCCGGGGAAGAGCAGTACTTC
>TRBV10-3|TRBD1|TRBJ1-1|NA
CATTPGQGVEAFF
TGTGCCACCACGCCGGGACAGGGTGTTGAAGCTTTCTTT
>TRBV7-3|NA|TRBJ2-2|NA
CAAPGLSSGELFF
TGTGCCGCGCCGGGACTCTCTTCCGGGGAGCTGTTTTTT
>TRBV5-4|TRBD2|TRBJ2-7|NA
CASSLTSGTYEQYF
TGTGCCAGCAGCTTGACTAGCGGGACCTACGAGCAGTACTTC
>TRBV15|NA|TRBJ2-5|NA
CATSRDHGQAETQYF
TGTGCCACCAGCAGAGATCACGGCCAGGCAGAGACCCAGTACTTC
>TRBV10-3|NA|TRBJ1-5|NA
CAISGGGGVNQPQHF
TGTGCCATCAGTGGCGGTGGGGGGGTGAATCAGCCCCAGCATTTT
>TRBV6-5|TRBD2|TRBJ2-3|once
CASVYSGRLTDTQYF
TGTGCCAGCGTCTATAGCGGGAGGCTCACAGATACGCAGTATTTT
>TRBV19|TRBD2|TRBJ2-1|NA
CASSIRASGNNEQFF
TGTGCCAGTAGTATTCGGGCTAGCGGAAACAATGAGCAGTTCTTC
>TRBV12-2|NA|TRBJ2-5|NA
CASRLVTETGEEETQYF
TGTGCAAGTCGCTTAGTTACCGAGACAGGGGAGGAAGAGACCCAGTACTTC
>TRBV30|TRBD2|TRBJ2-1|NA
CAWNLAGGSVQFF
TGTGCCTGGAATCTAGCGGGAGGCTCAGTGCAGTTCTTC
>TRBV30|NA|TRBJ2-1|NA
CAWSASREQFF
TGTGCCTGGAGTGCCTCGCGCGAGCAGTTCTTC
>TRBV10-3|TRBD2|TRBJ2-7|NA
CAISGLAASYEQYF
TGTGCCATCAGCGGACTAGCGGCATCCTACGAGCAGTACTTC
>TRBV5-4|TRBD1|TRBJ1-6|NA
CASSTRTGENSPLHF
TGTGCCAGCAGCACCAGGACAGGGGAAAATTCACCCCTCCACTTT
>TRBV19|NA|TRBJ1-5|NA
CASNNGQGDQPQHF
TGTGCCAGTAACAACGGTCAGGGTGATCAGCCCCAGCATTTT
>TRBV7-3|NA|TRBJ2-1|NA
CASSLFGTLQFF
TGTGCCAGCAGCTTATTTGGGACTCTCCAGTTCTTC
>TRBV29-1|NA|TRBJ2-1|NA
CSVGPAEQFF
TGCAGCGTGGGGCCGGCTGAGCAGTTCTTC
>TRBV11-2|TRBD2|TRBJ2-1|NA
CASSPGTSGSLTYNEQFF
TGTGCCAGCAGCCCGGGGACTAGCGGGAGCCTTACCTACAATGAGCAGTTCTTC
>TRBV14|TRBD2|TRBJ2-3|NA
CASSRRGRVADTQYF
TGTGCCAGCTCCCGCCGCGGGAGAGTGGCAGATACGCAGTATTTT
>TRBV7-2|NA|TRBJ1-2|once
CASSLGGGRNYGYTF
TGTGCCAGCAGCTTAGGGGGAGGACGGAACTATGGCTACACCTTC
>TRBV7-2|TRBD2|TRBJ2-3|once
CASSLVSRLAGETDTQYF
TGTGCCAGCAGCTTAGTATCAAGGCTAGCGGGAGAAACAGATACGCAGTATTTT
>TRBV10-3|NA|TRBJ2-7|NA
CAISDFGSTYEQYF
TGTGCCATCAGTGATTTCGGGAGTACCTACGAGCAGTACTTC
>TRBV28|NA|TRBJ2-1|NA
CASSSLYNEQFF
TGTGCCAGCAGTTCACTCTACAATGAGCAGTTCTTC
>TRBV4-1|NA|TRBJ2-6|NA
CASSDTSAGANVLTF
TGCGCCAGCAGCGATACCTCAGCTGGGGCCAACGTCCTGACTTTC
>TRBV5-1|NA|TRBJ2-5|NA
CASSSAREETQYF
TGCGCCAGCAGCTCGGCACGGGAAGAGACCCAGTACTTC
>TRBV7-2|NA|TRBJ2-7|few
CASSLKAADYEQYF
TGTGCCAGCAGCTTAAAGGCGGCTGACTACGAGCAGTACTTC